These 28 T cell receptor beta chains were sequenced from one sample in a study of PD-1 blockade in classical Hodgkin lymphoma. Time point: cycle 4 day 1 (C4D1), after around six weeks of nivolumab. Every patient relapsed after autologous stem cell transplantation, and brentuximab vedotin exposure varied. Only in-frame clones appear in the TCRdb table, and some are missing; sequencing was by immunoSEQ multiplex PCR. This sample carries tens of thousands of clones, around 80% of them seen once, and the ten largest clones take about 19%. Sequenced here: peripheral blood mononuclear cells (PBMCs), sampled before the fourth cycle of nivolumab. Source of these receptors: a human donor with classical Hodgkin lymphoma.

The chain joins TRBV4-1 to TRBJ2-3; 11 bases map to TRBD2. V dropped 3 bases and J dropped 6; count of bases not matched to a gene: 11. This CDR3 region has 17 residues. CDR1 and CDR2 from the germline V gene are MGHRA and YSYEKL. The CDR3 region has the DNA TGCGCCAGCAGCCACTTAGCGGGGGGGCCAGAAGGGGATACGCAGTATTTT. This translates into CASSHLAGGPEGDTQYF.

The V call is TRBV6-6, the J call TRBJ1-2; the match to TRBD1 covers 8 bases. Germline-derived CDR1 and CDR2 are MNHNY and SVGAGI (reference sequence). The CDR3 sequence is 15 residues long. J lost 4 bases, V lost 2 bases, and 6 bases had no gene match. CDR3 sequence: CASSYPGGHSYGYTF. The CDR3 DNA sequence: TGTGCCAGCAGTTACCCAGGGGGCCACAGCTATGGCTACACCTTC.

This chain connects TRBV5-6 to TRBJ2-5; no firm D call. The DNA end lines up better with TRBJ2-7; the J call may be wrong. CDR3 size: 13 residues. The germline CDR1 and CDR2 sequences are SGHDT and YYEEEE. The CDR3 region is CASSEQYTYEQYF. CDR3 coding DNA: TGTGCCAGCAGCGAGCAGTACACCTACGAGCAGTACTTC.

The chain links TRBV10-3 to TRBJ2-3, with D perhaps matching TRBD2 (6 bases). The V end lost 7 bases, the J end lost 0 bases, and 26 bases lay between the germline ends. CDR1 is ENHRY and CDR2 is SYGVKD in the germline V gene. CDR3 length: 19 amino acids. This CDR3 is CAITGPYPTWRASTDTQYF. The CDR3 DNA sequence: TGTGCCATCACTGGGCCTTACCCTACGTGGAGGGCTAGCACAGATACGCAGTATTTT.

The V call is TRBV15, the J call TRBJ2-3; possibly TRBD2 for D (7 bases). V was cut by 1 base and J by 2 bases, with 16 bases left in between. From germline, CDR1 is LNHNV and CDR2 YYDKDF (reference sequence). CDR3 length: 17 amino acids. The CDR3 sequence: CATSRGPAGADTDTQYF. For the CDR3, the DNA is TGTGCCACCAGCAGAGGGCCTGCGGGGGCAGACACAGATACGCAGTATTTT.

With respect to this clone: The sample carries other DNA sequences with the same CDR3. This chain connects TRBV9 to TRBJ1-1, with no clear D. Germline V gene lookup returns CDR1 SGDLS and CDR2 YYNGEE. There are 13 residues in the CDR3. The V and J ends lost 2 bases and 2 bases respectively, with 7 bases between them. This CDR3 is CASSVGPNTEAFF. CDR3 DNA sequence: TGTGCCAGCAGCGTCGGGCCCAACACTGAAGCTTTCTTT.

The chain joins TRBV4-2 to TRBJ2-3, with D hard to call. This CDR3 contains 15 residues. Germline V gene data show CDR1 as LGHNA and CDR2 as YNFKEQ. The V gene lost 4 bases and the J gene lost 2 bases, with 13 bases spanning the gap. CDR3 loop: CASSRAALSTDTQYF. The CDR3 DNA follows: TGTGCCAGCAGCCGCGCGGCGCTCTCCACAGATACGCAGTATTTT.

By proportion, this clone is medium-sized. This chain links TRBV9 with TRBJ2-7, with D possibly called TRBD1 or TRBD2 (5 bases each). With 4 bases removed from V and 7 bases from J, the gap between germline ends came to 18 bases. Germline CDR1 reads SGDLS; CDR2 reads YYNGEE. The length of the CDR3 is 14 residues. For the CDR3, the DNA is TGTGCCAGCAGCCCCGGGGTAGGGGCGGGTGAGCAGTACTTC. This sequence encodes CASSPGVGAGEQYF.

V is TRBV2 and J is TRBJ2-7; 7 bases match TRBD2. Germline loops: CDR1 SNHLY, CDR2 FYNNEI. This CDR3 contains 13 residues. The trim removed 4 bases at V and 3 bases at J, leaving 3 bases unmatched. CDR3: CASSVAGDYEQYF. For the CDR3, the DNA is TGTGCCAGCAGTGTGGCGGGAGACTACGAGCAGTACTTC.

This clone has a single count. This chain links TRBV2 with TRBJ2-1; TRBD2 might be the D (6 bases). Germline V gene sequence: CDR1 SNHLY, CDR2 FYNNEI. V was trimmed by 8 bases and J by 0 bases, leaving 14 bases between them. The CDR3 covers 15 residues. The CDR3 here is CASPGTPSSYNEQFF. CDR3 DNA sequence: TGTGCCAGCCCTGGGACTCCAAGCTCCTACAATGAGCAGTTCTTC.

The chain employs TRBV5-8 and TRBJ1-1, with D unresolved. The CDR3 runs to 12 residues. V was pared by 6 bases and J by 5 bases, with 11 bases between. Germline lookup yields CDR1 SGHTS and CDR2 YDEGEE. DNA of the CDR3: TGTGCCAGCATCTATGTGAGAACTGAAGCTTTCTTT. Translated, it gives CASIYVRTEAFF. The entire variable domain, with the rest obtained from reference TRBV5-8 and TRBJ1-1, is as follows: EAGVTQSPTHLIKTRGQQATLRCSPISGHTSVYWYQQALGLGLQFLLWYDEGEERNRGNFPPRFSGRQFPNYSSELNVNALELEDSALYLCASIYVRTEAFFGQGTRLTVV.

This clone has at least ten counts. This rearrangement joins TRBV5-5 to TRBJ1-3, with D perhaps TRBD1 (5 bases). This CDR3 spans 13 amino acids. V gave up 6 bases and J gave up 8 bases, with 15 bases separating them. Germline-derived CDR1 and CDR2 are SGHKS and YYEKEE (reference sequence). CDR3 bases: TGTGCCAGCACCATCAGCCCCAGGGACACCATATATTTT. Encoded protein: CASTISPRDTIYF.

The chain joins TRBV9 to TRBJ2-1; the D gene is possibly TRBD2 (5 bases). This CDR3 contains 15 residues. Germline V CDR1 and CDR2: SGDLS, YYNGEE. The V end lost 3 bases, the J end lost 9 bases, and 19 bases lay between the germline ends. The CDR3: CASSGVVGAVTEQFF. The DNA for the CDR3 is TGTGCCAGCAGCGGAGTAGTGGGAGCGGTAACTGAGCAGTTCTTC.

The chain employs TRBV6-1 and TRBJ2-7, with 7 bases that match TRBD1. J gave up 2 bases and V 3 bases, and 4 bases lay outside the gene matches. The CDR3 is 14 amino acids. From germline, CDR1 is MNHNS and CDR2 SASEGT. In nucleotides, the CDR3 is TGTGCCAGCAGTGACCGGGACAGCACCTACGAGCAGTACTTC. The encoded protein is CASSDRDSTYEQYF.

V is TRBV27 and J is TRBJ2-5; D gene unclear. V was cut by 1 base and J by 5 bases, with 8 bases left in between. Germline lookup yields CDR1 MNHEY and CDR2 SMNVEV (reference sequence). The CDR3 is 13 residues long. The CDR3 sequence: CASSLLGEETQYF. In DNA, the CDR3 is TGTGCCAGCAGTTTATTGGGCGAGGAGACCCAGTACTTC.

This chain joins TRBV10-3 and TRBJ2-3; D is tentatively TRBD1 or TRBD2 (6 bases each). The CDR3 runs to 15 residues. With 0 bases removed from V and 6 bases from J, the gap between germline ends came to 13 bases. Germline CDR1 ENHRY, CDR2 SYGVKD. The CDR3 DNA is TGTGCCATCAGTGAGTCGGGACAAGCGGGCGATACGCAGTATTTT. Amino acid sequence: CAISESGQAGDTQYF.

This chain uses TRBV13 with TRBJ1-2; 9 nucleotides line up with TRBD1. CDR1 and CDR2 from the germline V gene are PRHDT and FYEKMQ (reference sequence). V was pared by 5 bases and J by 5 bases, with 3 bases of the junction left unmatched. This CDR3 is 13 amino acids long. As DNA, the CDR3 is TGTGCCAGCAGCCAAGGGACAGGGTATGGCTACACCTTC. It codes for CASSQGTGYGYTF.

Only one count was recorded for this clone. The chain is built from TRBV30 and TRBJ1-1; no firm D call. With 4 bases removed from V and 5 bases from J, the gap between germline ends came to 5 bases. CDR3 length: 10 residues. Per germline, CDR1 GTSNPN and CDR2 SVGIG (reference sequence). In DNA form, the CDR3 reads TGTGCCTGGACGGAGACTGAAGCTTTCTTT. Protein product: CAWTETEAFF. Full variable domain (rest looked up from reference TRBV30 and TRBJ1-1): SQTIHQWPATLVQPVGSPLSLECTVEGTSNPNLYWYRQAAGRGLQLLFYSVGIGQISSEVPQNLSASRPQDRQFILSSKKLLLSDSGFYLCAWTETEAFFGQGTRLTVV.

This rearrangement joins TRBV5-1 to TRBJ1-2, with TRBD1 matching 8 bases. CDR1 and CDR2 (germline): SGHRS, YFSETQ. The CDR3 runs to 15 residues. Unmatched junction bases numbered 7, after V lost 0 bases and J lost 6 bases. CDR3 in DNA: TGCGCCAGCAGCTTGGCCCAGGACAGGGACGATGGCTACACCTTC. The encoded protein is CASSLAQDRDDGYTF. Full variable domain (rest looked up from reference TRBV5-1 and TRBJ1-2): KAGVTQTPRYLIKTRGQQVTLSCSPISGHRSVSWYQQTPGQGLQFLFEYFSETQRNKGNFPGRFSGRQFSNSRSEMNVSTLELGDSALYLCASSLAQDRDDGYTFGSGTRLTVV.

This chain uses TRBV5-6 with TRBJ1-2; 7 bases line up with TRBD1. Germline V gene lookup returns CDR1 SGHDT and CDR2 YYEEEE. Unmatched junction bases numbered 7, after V lost 0 bases and J lost 8 bases. The CDR3 extends over 14 amino acids. The CDR3 DNA is TGTGCCAGCAGCTTGGCCGGGACAGTAGGAGGCTACACCTTC. It specifies CASSLAGTVGGYTF.

The CDR3 nucleotides read TGTGCCAGCAGTTTATTAGGGGGCGCTGAAGCTTTCTTT. As protein: CASSLLGGAEAFF. This chain joins TRBV27 and TRBJ1-1; TRBD1 matches at 7 bases. The trim removed 1 base at V and 6 bases at J, leaving 2 bases unmatched. Looked up from germline, CDR1 is MNHEY and CDR2 is SMNVEV (reference sequence). This CDR3 comprises 13 residues.

J is TRBJ1-2 and V is TRBV5-8, with TRBD1 matching 7 bases. Per germline, CDR1 SGHTS and CDR2 YDEGEE. This CDR3 is built from 16 residues. The V segment lost 1 base and the J segment 2 bases; nucleotides outside the gene matches: 8. The CDR3 nucleotides are TGTGCCAGCAGCTTGAAGGGGGCAGGGGCGAACTATGGCTACACCTTC. It specifies CASSLKGAGANYGYTF.

This chain uses TRBV19 with TRBJ1-1; TRBD1 might be the D (5 bases). CDR1 and CDR2 (germline): LNHDA, SQIVND (reference sequence). CDR3 length: 13 residues. Trimming took off 5 bases at V and 3 bases at J, with 10 bases between the two ends. As DNA, the CDR3 is TGTGCCAGTAGTCTTTTGGGGGACACTGAAGCTTTCTTT. This gives the protein CASSLLGDTEAFF.

This clone was counted a few times. The V call is TRBV6-4, the J call TRBJ1-5; D is possibly TRBD1 (6 bases). CDR1 is MRHNA and CDR2 is SNTAGT in the germline V gene. Between the trimmed V and J ends, which lost 0 bases and 7 bases, there was a span of 22 bases. The CDR3 has 18 residues. CDR3 in amino acids: CASSDSTFGIRGGQPQHF. The CDR3, as DNA: TGTGCCAGCAGTGACTCGACGTTCGGTATTAGAGGGGGGCAGCCCCAGCATTTT.

The chain has TRBV14 and TRBJ1-1; 7 bases match TRBD1. Germline V gene sequence: CDR1 SGHDN, CDR2 FVKESK. CDR3 length equals 20 residues. The ends lost 0 bases at V and 0 bases at J; junction bases unmatched: 16. The DNA for the CDR3 is TGTGCCAGCAGCCAAGATCTTCTGAGGAACAGGGGTTCGATGAACACTGAAGCTTTCTTT. Amino acid sequence: CASSQDLLRNRGSMNTEAFF.

The chain links TRBV19 to TRBJ1-1, with D maybe TRBD1 (6 bases). The germline V and J ends were trimmed by 7 bases and 3 bases, with 21 bases remaining between them. CDR3 length equals 16 residues. The germline gives CDR1 LNHDA, CDR2 SQIVND (reference sequence). CDR3 in DNA: TGTGCCAGTACCATCAGGGAGGGGGGGACCCACACTGAAGCTTTCTTT. Amino acids: CASTIREGGTHTEAFF.

The chain is built from TRBV5-1 and TRBJ2-1; 11 nucleotides agree with TRBD2. Germline CDR1 reads SGHRS; CDR2 reads YFSETQ. V gave up 2 bases and J gave up 7 bases; unmatched junction bases: 5. The CDR3 contains 15 residues. The CDR3 bases are TGCGCCAGCAGCTTAGGACTAGCGGGTTTGAATGAGCAGTTCTTC. Its translation: CASSLGLAGLNEQFF. Together with reference TRBV5-1 and TRBJ2-1, the CDR3 gives the full variable domain: KAGVTQTPRYLIKTRGQQVTLSCSPISGHRSVSWYQQTPGQGLQFLFEYFSETQRNKGNFPGRFSGRQFSNSRSEMNVSTLELGDSALYLCASSLGLAGLNEQFFGPGTRLTVL.

This chain joins TRBV2 and TRBJ2-7; 15 bases are shared with TRBD2. Germline loops: CDR1 SNHLY, CDR2 FYNNEI. This CDR3 contains 15 residues. V shed 10 bases, J shed 6 bases, and the junction held 10 bases outside the gene matches. CDR3 region: CATPGTSGGLGEQYF. Written as DNA, the CDR3 is TGTGCCACCCCCGGGACTAGCGGGGGGCTCGGCGAGCAGTACTTC.